This entry lists 14 T cell receptor beta chains sequenced from one sample in a study of T cells in Graves' hyperthyroidism and ophthalmopathy. Amplified TCR beta CDR3 regions derived from RNA transcripts. First-round RT-PCR of the TCR CDR3 relied on the HTBI primer set. TCRdb re-analysed the multiplex PCR reads in MiXCR, keeping a single row per CDR3 protein. Here the sample spans 350,000 to 400,000 distinct CDR3 sequences, more than 13% being singletons. Sequences were obtained from blood. The receptor source for this set is a woman aged 25 to 39 with Graves' hyperthyroidism.

This clonotype was picked up many times. V gene TRBV6-5 combines with J gene TRBJ1-1; 7 nucleotides line up with TRBD1. V was pared by 2 bases and J by 5 bases, with 14 bases of the junction left unmatched. In germline, CDR1 is MNHEY, CDR2 SVGAGI. The CDR3 spans 17 residues. Here the CDR3 reads CASSYVGGRQGGTEAFF. The CDR3 DNA reads TGTGCCAGCAGTTACGTCGGTGGGAGACAGGGCGGAACTGAAGCTTTCTTT.

This clonotype was observed a handful of times. The chain employs TRBV20-1 and TRBJ1-4; D unresolved. Germline V lookup: CDR1 DFQATT, CDR2 SNEGSKA (reference sequence). With 4 bases removed from V and 8 bases from J, the gap between germline ends came to 14 bases. The CDR3 contains 13 residues. This CDR3 is CSANGPSREKLFF. The CDR3 DNA follows: TGCAGTGCTAACGGGCCATCAAGGGAAAAACTGTTTTTT.

V and J are TRBV15 and TRBJ2-6; TRBD1 matches 8 bases. The CDR3 is 16 amino acids. Per the germline V gene, CDR1 is LNHNV and CDR2 is YYDKDF (reference sequence). V shed 3 bases, J shed 0 bases, and the junction held 1 base outside the gene matches. CDR3 protein: CATSRDRVSGANVLTF. CDR3 in DNA: TGTGCCACCAGCAGGGACAGGGTCTCTGGGGCCAACGTCCTGACTTTC.

This clonotype was counted between two and nine times. This rearrangement joins TRBV10-3 to TRBJ2-1, with a weak D call TRBD1 (5 bases). The germline V gene encodes CDR1 ENHRY and CDR2 SYGVKD. CDR3 size: 17 residues. V gave up 2 bases and J gave up 8 bases, with 22 bases separating them. CDR3 DNA: TGTGCCATCAGTGAGCTAACTCAGGGCCCTATCAACGATGAGCAGTTCTTC. As protein: CAISELTQGPINDEQFF.

Many counts were recorded for this clonotype. This chain uses TRBV12-3 or TRBV12-4 with TRBJ2-5; no firm D call. Trimming cost V 2 bases and J 1 base, with 11 bases left between them. The CDR3 is 15 amino acids. The CDR3 DNA reads TGTGCCAGCAGTTTATGGGCTACCCCCCAAGAGACCCAGTACTTC. It codes for CASSLWATPQETQYF.

This clonotype has ten or more counts. The gene calls are TRBV6-1 and TRBJ2-5, with D possibly TRBD1 on 5 matching bases. V dropped 5 bases and J dropped 0 bases, with 22 bases sitting between them. The CDR3 spans 18 residues. Germline assignment: CDR1 MNHNS and CDR2 SASEGT. CDR3 DNA sequence: TGTGCCAGCAGTCTATCAGATAGCCGGACACACTACCAAGAGACCCAGTACTTC. Translated, it gives CASSLSDSRTHYQETQYF.

This sequence joins TRBV2 and TRBJ1-5, with unresolved D. Trimming stripped 9 bases from V and 3 bases from J, with 15 bases between. Looked up from germline, CDR1 is SNHLY and CDR2 is FYNNEI. This CDR3 is 14 amino acids long. Written as DNA, the CDR3 is TGTGCCAGATCCTTAGACTGGAACAATCAGCCCCAGCATTTT. Translated, it gives CARSLDWNNQPQHF.

There are many counts of this clonotype. This chain joins TRBV12-3 or TRBV12-4 and TRBJ2-1, with D possibly TRBD2 on 7 matching bases. V lost 3 bases to trimming and J lost 3 bases, with 15 bases between them. The CDR3 is 16 amino acids. This CDR3 is CASSLTRGGFYNEQFF. The CDR3 DNA is TGTGCCAGCAGTTTGACTAGGGGGGGCTTCTACAATGAGCAGTTCTTC.

This clonotype was recorded many times. The CDR3 spells CASSRDYFEYEQYF. CDR3 nucleotide sequence: TGTGCCAGCAGCCGGGACTACTTCGAATACGAGCAGTACTTC. V is TRBV7-9 and J is TRBJ2-7; 7 bases align to TRBD2. V trimming: 5 bases; J trimming: 4 bases; junction bases outside the gene matches: 8. Per the germline V gene, CDR1 is SEHNR and CDR2 is FQNEAQ (reference sequence). This CDR3 is built from 14 residues.

This clonotype has ten or more counts. The rearrangement joins TRBV12-3 or TRBV12-4 to TRBJ1-1; a weak D match, TRBD1 (6 bases). This CDR3 has 14 residues. V dropped 3 bases and J dropped 4 bases, with 12 bases sitting between them. CDR3 loop: CASSLGGAGTEAFF. Written as DNA, the CDR3 is TGTGCCAGCAGTTTGGGGGGGGCAGGCACTGAAGCTTTCTTT.

Worth noting for this clonotype: A much bigger clone sits one base away, suggesting this may be a read error. The chain employs TRBV5-1 and TRBJ2-3, with 8 bases identical to TRBD2. Losses at the gene ends were 3 bases for V and 2 bases for J; bases not matched to a gene: 5. CDR1 and CDR2 (germline): SGHRS, YFSETQ. The CDR3 has 15 amino acids. The CDR3 bases are TGCGCCAGCAGCTGGGCGGGAGGCCACACAGATACGCAGTATTTT. It encodes CASSWAGGHTDTQYF.

This clonotype has ten or more counts. The rearrangement uses TRBV3-1 and TRBJ2-7; no reliable D call. Germline CDR1 LGHDT, CDR2 YNNKEL (reference sequence). The CDR3 consists of 13 residues. V was cut by 2 bases and J by 2 bases, with 7 bases left in between. CDR3 bases: TGTGCCAGCAGCCAATCCGGTGCCTACGAGCAGTACTTC. Amino acids: CASSQSGAYEQYF.

This clonotype turned up a few times. V and J are TRBV3-1 and TRBJ1-2; 7 bases are a match to TRBD1. The CDR3 is 15 residues long. The V gene's germline CDR1 is LGHDT and CDR2 YNNKEL (reference sequence). The ends lost 7 bases at V and 7 bases at J; junction bases unmatched: 15. CDR3 nucleotide sequence: TGTGCCAGCACTCGGACAGGAGGGGAGATTGGTGGCTACACCTTC. Translation: CASTRTGGEIGGYTF.

The chain carries TRBV10-3 and TRBJ1-1; D is unresolved. The CDR3 has 15 residues. The germline V and J ends were trimmed by 2 bases and 3 bases, with 13 bases remaining between them. Germline values: CDR1 ENHRY, CDR2 SYGVKD. CDR3: CAISEIVFGDTEAFF. In nucleotides, the CDR3 is TGTGCCATCAGTGAGATCGTCTTCGGGGACACTGAAGCTTTCTTT.